Below, 8 T cell receptor beta chains from the same sample are listed, as sequenced in a study of T cells after yellow fever vaccination (dated by TCRdb to the late 2010s). The library was produced with 5' RACE. The sample was run on an Illumina HiSeq 2500. TCRdb cleaned the public reads at Q25 with fastp, built clones with MiXCR and kept in-frame beta chains. Identical CDR3 protein sequences are pooled into one entry, listed with their most common genes and DNA. In all, the sample holds over 150,000 distinct CDR3 sequences, and 6% to 7.5% of those were seen once. The ten most abundant clones make up more than 2% of the sample. What the treatment or condition label conveys for this sample: live attenuated yellow fever vaccine strain. The source material was CD4+ T cells sorted from PBMCs, sampled around 5 days after the first yellow fever vaccination. These receptors were taken from a man younger than 35 who received the YFV17D yellow fever vaccine.

This clonotype was recorded many times. V gene TRBV7-2 combines with J gene TRBJ1-5; D might be TRBD1 (5 bases). Per the germline V gene, CDR1 is SGHTA and CDR2 is FQGNSA. With 5 bases removed from V and 0 bases from J, the gap between germline ends came to 11 bases. CDR3 length: 15 amino acids. Written as DNA, the CDR3 is TGTGCCAGCAGCCCAAGGGGTTATAGCAATCAGCCCCAGCATTTT. This codes for CASSPRGYSNQPQHF.

In this sample, this clonotype turned up a few times. The rearrangement joins TRBV9 to TRBJ2-5; 7 bases line up with TRBD2. J lost 4 bases, V lost 1 base, and 1 base had no gene match. This CDR3 has 13 amino acids. Looked up from germline, CDR1 is SGDLS and CDR2 is YYNGEE. CDR3 sequence reads: CASSVSGGETQYF. The CDR3 DNA reads TGTGCCAGCAGCGTATCGGGGGGAGAGACCCAGTACTTC.

The rearrangement joins TRBV19 to TRBJ2-3; unclear D gene. The CDR3 consists of 13 residues. Trimming pared 5 bases from V and 2 bases from J, leaving 8 bases between. CDR1 and CDR2 (germline): LNHDA, SQIVND (reference sequence). The CDR3 DNA reads TGTGCCAGTAGTGATCCTTTCACAGATACGCAGTATTTT. The encoded protein is CASSDPFTDTQYF.

This clonotype showed up just a few times. V and J are TRBV24-1 and TRBJ2-6; D gene ambiguous. CDR3 length: 13 residues. The V end was cut by 4 bases, the J end by 5 bases, with 5 bases between. Germline CDR1 KGHDR, CDR2 SFDVKD. The CDR3 DNA follows: TGTGCCACCAGTGACTCCCGGGCCAACGTCCTGACTTTC. Translating it yields CATSDSRANVLTF.

This clonotype was picked up many times. The rearrangement links TRBV12-3 or TRBV12-4 to TRBJ1-1, with no clear D. Trimming shortened V by 0 bases and J by 7 bases, and 3 bases separated the two germline ends. The CDR3 contains 11 residues. CDR3 sequence (DNA): TGTGCCAGCAGTTTAGCGGTTGAAGCTTTCTTT. This encodes CASSLAVEAFF.

This clonotype has more than one count but fewer than ten. One end of the junction does not line up with germline, which may come from a read error. The chain has TRBV6-2 or TRBV6-3 and TRBJ1-2, with unresolved D. The CDR3 is made up of 13 amino acids. From germline, CDR1 is MNHEY and CDR2 SVGEGT. Here the CDR3 DNA reads TGTGCCACCAGTGGTCCCACTAACTATGGCTACACCTTC. This sequence encodes CATSGPTNYGYTF.

The gene calls are TRBV5-1 and TRBJ1-6; a weak D match, TRBD1 (5 bases). The CDR3 runs 16 residues. The germline V and J ends were trimmed by 0 bases and 5 bases, with 12 bases remaining between them. Germline V gene data show CDR1 as SGHRS and CDR2 as YFSETQ. The CDR3 is CASSLEFRVNNSPLHF. The CDR3 DNA follows: TGCGCCAGCAGCTTGGAATTCAGGGTTAATAATTCACCCCTCCACTTT.

This clonotype came up a few times. This chain links TRBV5-6 with TRBJ2-7; D gene unclear. This CDR3 has 14 amino acids. V was clipped by 7 bases and J by 5 bases, with 19 bases between them. From germline, CDR1 is SGHDT and CDR2 YYEEEE. The CDR3 sequence: CASRLSRNLNEQYV. The CDR3 DNA reads as TGTGCCAGCCGGCTTTCCAGGAATCTCAACGAGCAGTACGTC.